This T cell receptor beta chain was sequenced in a study of T cell changes during pregnancy in multiple sclerosis. CDR3 length equals 14 residues. Per the germline V gene, CDR1 is SGHRS and CDR2 is YFSETQ. J gave up 1 base and V 5 bases, and 5 bases lay outside the gene matches. TCRdb keeps only in-frame clones here, not all; method: immunoSEQ multiplex PCR. The table shows 37,000 or so clones, with roughly 85% occurring only once. The V and J genes are TRBV5-1 and TRBJ1-2; 7 bases match TRBD1. Sample: CD4+ T cells from peripheral blood mononuclear cells, taken before pregnancy. The TCR was taken from a female donor with multiple sclerosis, enrolled in a pregnancy study. The CDR3 loop is CASRDRVNNYGYTF. DNA for the CDR3: TGCGCCAGCAGAGACAGGGTCAATAACTATGGCTACACCTTC.